The T cell receptor (beta chain) under discussion was sequenced for a study of T cells after yellow fever vaccination. Study at large: For low cell numbers, libraries were made with SMART-Seq v4 Ultra Low Input. Study-wide points: Contaminating bulk clonotypes could be abundant in FACS-sorted repertoires. In post-booster samples, most primary-vaccination clones reappeared (approximately 95% CD4, approximately 91% CD8).

5'RACE template switching generated TCR cDNA, adding a universal primer site and UMIs. TCRdb called the 5' RACE reads again in MiXCR, with one record for every CDR3 protein. The sample has 55,000 to 70,000 distinct CDR3 sequences, approximately 7% seen once. Germline values: CDR1 SGHTA, CDR2 FQGNSA. This CDR3 has 14 amino acids. V gave up 5 bases and J gave up 5 bases, with 15 bases separating them. This clonotype has only a few counts. What it recognizes is unknown. The source is a man between 18 and 35 years old who received the YFV17D yellow fever vaccine. The source material was CD8+ T cells sorted from PBMCs, sampled more than 35 days after the first yellow fever vaccination. This sequence joins TRBV7-2 and TRBJ2-5; a weak D match, TRBD2 (6 bases). CDR3 DNA sequence: TGTGCCAGCAGCCACCCGACGGGGGATGAGACCCAGTACTTC. It codes for CASSHPTGDETQYF.